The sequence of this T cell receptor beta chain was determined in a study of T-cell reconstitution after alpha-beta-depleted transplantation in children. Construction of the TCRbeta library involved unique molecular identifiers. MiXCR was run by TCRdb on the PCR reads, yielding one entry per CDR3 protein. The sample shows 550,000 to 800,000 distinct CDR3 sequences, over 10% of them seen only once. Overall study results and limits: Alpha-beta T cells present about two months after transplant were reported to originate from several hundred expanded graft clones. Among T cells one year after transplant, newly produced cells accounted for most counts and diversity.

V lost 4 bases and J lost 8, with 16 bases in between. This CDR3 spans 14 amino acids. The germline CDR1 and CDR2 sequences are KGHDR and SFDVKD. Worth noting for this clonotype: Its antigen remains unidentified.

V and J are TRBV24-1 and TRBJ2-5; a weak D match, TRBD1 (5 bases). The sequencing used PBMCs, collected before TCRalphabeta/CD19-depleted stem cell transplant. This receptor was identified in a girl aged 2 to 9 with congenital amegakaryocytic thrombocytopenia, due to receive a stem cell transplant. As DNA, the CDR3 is TGTGCCACCAGTGACCCGGGCCCTAGGGGAACCCAGTACTTC. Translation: CATSDPGPRGTQYF.